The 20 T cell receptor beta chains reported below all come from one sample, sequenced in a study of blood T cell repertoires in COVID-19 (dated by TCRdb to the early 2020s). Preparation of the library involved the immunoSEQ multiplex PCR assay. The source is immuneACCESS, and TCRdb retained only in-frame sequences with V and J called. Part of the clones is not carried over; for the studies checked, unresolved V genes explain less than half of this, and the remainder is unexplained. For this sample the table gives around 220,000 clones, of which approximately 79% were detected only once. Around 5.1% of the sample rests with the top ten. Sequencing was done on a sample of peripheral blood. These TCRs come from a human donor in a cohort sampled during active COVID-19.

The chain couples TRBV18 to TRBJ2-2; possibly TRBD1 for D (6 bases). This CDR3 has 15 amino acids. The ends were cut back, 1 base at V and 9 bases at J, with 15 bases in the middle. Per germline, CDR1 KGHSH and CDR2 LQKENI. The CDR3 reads CASSPRSGENRELFF. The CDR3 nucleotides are TGTGCCAGCTCACCACGTTCAGGGGAAAATAGGGAGCTGTTTTTT.

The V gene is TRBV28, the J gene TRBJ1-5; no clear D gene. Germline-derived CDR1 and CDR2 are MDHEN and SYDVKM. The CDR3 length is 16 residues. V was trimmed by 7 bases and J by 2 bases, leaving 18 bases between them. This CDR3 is CASTAGGVIRNQPQHF. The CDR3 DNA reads TGTGCCAGCACGGCAGGCGGGGTAATCCGCAATCAGCCCCAGCATTTT.

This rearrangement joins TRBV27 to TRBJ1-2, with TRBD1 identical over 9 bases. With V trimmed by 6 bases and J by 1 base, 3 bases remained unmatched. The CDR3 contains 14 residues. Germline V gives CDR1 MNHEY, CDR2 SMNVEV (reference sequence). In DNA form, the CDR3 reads TGTGCCAGCAGGGGGACAGGGCGTAACTATGGCTACACCTTC. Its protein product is CASRGTGRNYGYTF.

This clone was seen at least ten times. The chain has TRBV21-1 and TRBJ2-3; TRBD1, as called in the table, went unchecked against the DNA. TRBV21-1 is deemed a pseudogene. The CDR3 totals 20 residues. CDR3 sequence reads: CASSKKRSPTGQPWTDTQYF. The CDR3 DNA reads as TGTGCCAGCAGCAAGAAACGATCCCCCACGGGACAACCTTGGACAGATACGCAGTATTTT.

CDR3 DNA sequence: TGTGCCAGCAGTTTCAGCGGGATGGAGCAGTACTTC. This encodes CASSFSGMEQYF. The V call is TRBV27, the J call TRBJ2-7; the match to TRBD2 covers 7 bases. Germline V lookup: CDR1 MNHEY, CDR2 SMNVEV (reference sequence). Losses at the gene ends were 3 bases for V and 7 bases for J; bases not matched to a gene: 3. This CDR3 has 12 residues.

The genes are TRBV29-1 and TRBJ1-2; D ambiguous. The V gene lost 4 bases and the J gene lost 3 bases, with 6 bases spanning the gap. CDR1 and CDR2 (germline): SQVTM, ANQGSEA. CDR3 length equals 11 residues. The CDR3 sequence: CSVGQDYGYTF. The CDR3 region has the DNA TGCAGCGTTGGCCAGGACTATGGCTACACCTTC.

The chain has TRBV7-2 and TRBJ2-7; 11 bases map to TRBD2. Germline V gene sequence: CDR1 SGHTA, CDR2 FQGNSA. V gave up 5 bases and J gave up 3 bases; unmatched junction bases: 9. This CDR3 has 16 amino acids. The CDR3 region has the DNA TGTGCCAGCAGCGCGACCCTAGCGGGAGGCCTCTACGAGCAGTACTTC. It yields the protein CASSATLAGGLYEQYF.

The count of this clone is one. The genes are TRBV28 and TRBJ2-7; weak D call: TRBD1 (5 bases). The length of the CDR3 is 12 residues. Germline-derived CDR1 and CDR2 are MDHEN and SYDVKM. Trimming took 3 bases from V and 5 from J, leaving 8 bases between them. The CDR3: CASSFRVNEQYF. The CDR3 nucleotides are TGTGCCAGCAGTTTCAGGGTTAACGAGCAGTACTTC.

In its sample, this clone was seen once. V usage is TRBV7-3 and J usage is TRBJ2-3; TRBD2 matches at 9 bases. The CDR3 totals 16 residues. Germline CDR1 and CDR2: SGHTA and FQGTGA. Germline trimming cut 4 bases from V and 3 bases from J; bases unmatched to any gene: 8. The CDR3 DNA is TGTGCCAGCAGCTCCCCGGGCAGCGGGGGGACAGATACGCAGTATTTT. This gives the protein CASSSPGSGGTDTQYF.

CDR3 nucleotide sequence: TGTGCCAGCAGAAGGAAAGGGAGCTCCTACGAGCAGTACTTC. Protein product: CASRRKGSSYEQYF. The chain employs TRBV6-5 and TRBJ2-7; possible D gene TRBD2, 5 bases. Germline CDR1 is MNHEY and CDR2 is SVGAGI. CDR3 length: 14 amino acids. The V and J ends lost 6 bases and 0 bases respectively, with 12 bases between them.

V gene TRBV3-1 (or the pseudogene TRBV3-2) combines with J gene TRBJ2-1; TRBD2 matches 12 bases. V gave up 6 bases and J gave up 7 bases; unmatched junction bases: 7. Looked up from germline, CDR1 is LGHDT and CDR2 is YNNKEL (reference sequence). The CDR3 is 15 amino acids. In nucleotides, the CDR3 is TGTGCCAGCAGTTCTAGCGGGAGGGCCCAAAATGAGCAGTTCTTC. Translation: CASSSSGRAQNEQFF.

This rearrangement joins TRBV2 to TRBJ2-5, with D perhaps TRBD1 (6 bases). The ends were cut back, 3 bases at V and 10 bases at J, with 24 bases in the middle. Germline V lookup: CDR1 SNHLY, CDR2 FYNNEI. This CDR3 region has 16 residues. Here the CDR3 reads CASSEGLAAAQGGQYF. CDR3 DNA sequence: TGTGCCAGCAGTGAGGGTCTAGCCGCTGCTCAAGGGGGCCAGTACTTC.

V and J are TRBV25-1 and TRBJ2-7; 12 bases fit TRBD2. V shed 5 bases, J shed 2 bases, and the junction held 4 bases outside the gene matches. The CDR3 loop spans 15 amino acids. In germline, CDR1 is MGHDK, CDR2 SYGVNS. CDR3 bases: TGTGCCAGCAGTTTAGGACTAGCGGGAACCTACGAGCAGTACTTC. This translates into CASSLGLAGTYEQYF.

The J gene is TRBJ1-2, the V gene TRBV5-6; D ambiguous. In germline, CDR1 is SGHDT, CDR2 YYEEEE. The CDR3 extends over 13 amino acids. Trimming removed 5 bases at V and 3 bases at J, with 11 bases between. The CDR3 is CASRAPLDYGYTF. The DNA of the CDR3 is TGTGCCAGCAGGGCCCCTTTGGACTATGGCTACACCTTC.

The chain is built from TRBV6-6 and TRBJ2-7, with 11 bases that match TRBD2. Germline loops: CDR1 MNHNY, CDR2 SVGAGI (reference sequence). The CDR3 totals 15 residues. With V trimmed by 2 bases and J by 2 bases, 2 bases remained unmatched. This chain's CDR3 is CASSYGTSGTYEQYF. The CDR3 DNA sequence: TGTGCCAGCAGTTACGGGACTAGCGGTACCTACGAGCAGTACTTC.

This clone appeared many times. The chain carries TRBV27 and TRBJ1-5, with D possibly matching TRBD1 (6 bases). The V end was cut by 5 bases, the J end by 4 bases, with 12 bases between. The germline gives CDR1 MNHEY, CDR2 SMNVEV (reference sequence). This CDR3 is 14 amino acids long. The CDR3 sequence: CASSDRQANQPQHF. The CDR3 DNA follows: TGTGCCAGCAGTGACCGACAGGCTAATCAGCCCCAGCATTTT.

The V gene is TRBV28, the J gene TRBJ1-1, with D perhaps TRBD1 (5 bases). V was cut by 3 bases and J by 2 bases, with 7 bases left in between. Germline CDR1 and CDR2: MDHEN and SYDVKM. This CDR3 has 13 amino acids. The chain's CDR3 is CASSFDRNTEAFF. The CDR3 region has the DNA TGTGCCAGCAGTTTTGACAGAAACACTGAAGCTTTCTTT.

Here the CDR3 DNA reads TGTGCCAGCACCTCCCCGGGTAGCGGTTCCTACGAGCAGTACTTC. This sequence encodes CASTSPGSGSYEQYF. The chain couples TRBV6-5 to TRBJ2-7; a weak D match, TRBD2 (6 bases). The germline gives CDR1 MNHEY, CDR2 SVGAGI. The V end was cut by 7 bases, the J end by 1 base, with 17 bases between. CDR3 length: 15 amino acids.

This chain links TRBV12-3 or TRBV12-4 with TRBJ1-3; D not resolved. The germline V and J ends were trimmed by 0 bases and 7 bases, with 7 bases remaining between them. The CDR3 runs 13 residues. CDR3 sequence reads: CASSLAPRNTIYF. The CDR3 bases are TGTGCCAGCAGTTTAGCGCCGAGGAACACCATATATTTT.

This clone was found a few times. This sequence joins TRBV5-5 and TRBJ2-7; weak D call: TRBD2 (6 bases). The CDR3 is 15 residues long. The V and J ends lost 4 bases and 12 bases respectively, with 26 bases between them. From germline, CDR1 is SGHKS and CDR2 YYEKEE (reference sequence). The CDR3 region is CASSHETSSSVKRYF. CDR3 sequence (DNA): TGTGCCAGCAGCCACGAGACGTCTTCTAGCGTAAAGCGGTACTTC.